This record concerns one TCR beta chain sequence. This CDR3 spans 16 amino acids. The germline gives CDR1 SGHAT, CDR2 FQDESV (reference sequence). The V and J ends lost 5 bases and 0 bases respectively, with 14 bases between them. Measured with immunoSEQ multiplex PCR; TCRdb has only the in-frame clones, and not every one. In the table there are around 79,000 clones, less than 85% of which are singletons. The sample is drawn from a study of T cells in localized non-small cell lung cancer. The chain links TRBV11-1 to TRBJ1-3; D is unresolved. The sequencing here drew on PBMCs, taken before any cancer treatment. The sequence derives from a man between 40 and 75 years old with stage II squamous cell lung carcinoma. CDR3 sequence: CASSLTMRASGNTIYF. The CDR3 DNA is TGTGCCAGCAGCCTTACGATGAGGGCCTCTGGAAACACCATATATTTT.